One sample yielded the 29 T cell receptor beta chains listed below, sequenced in a study of regulatory T cells in long-lasting Graves disease. Combining iRepertoire HTBI primers with Arm-PCR of CDR3 regions, the authors built TCR beta libraries. TCRdb re-called the multiplex PCR reads with MiXCR, one entry per CDR3 protein. Of around 450,000 distinct CDR3 sequences listed, roughly 21% are singletons. The sample's time point: persistent/refractory GD, antithyroid drugs over 5 years with positive TRAb. After RNA was extracted from PBMCs, the TCR library was made from it. Sequenced material: peripheral blood mononuclear cells (PBMCs), taken when the disease was refractory, from a patient treated with antithyroid drugs. The receptors stem from a female donor with Graves disease.

Comment on this clonotype: One base away lies a much larger clone, so this may be a sequencing read error. The CDR3 loop is CAISAQDSNQPRHF. The CDR3 DNA sequence: TGTGCCATCAGTGCGCAGGATAGCAATCAGCCCCGGCATTTT. The rearrangement links TRBV10-3 to TRBJ1-5, with unresolved D. CDR1 and CDR2 (germline): ENHRY, SYGVKD. The CDR3 is made up of 14 amino acids.

This clonotype was detected many times. The rearrangement uses TRBV28 and TRBJ2-7; possibly TRBD1 for D (7 bases). Per germline, CDR1 MDHEN and CDR2 SYDVKM. The CDR3 consists of 14 residues. V was shortened by 6 bases and J by 2 bases, with 14 bases between the two germline ends. The CDR3 reads CASRVPGGTYEQYF. The CDR3 DNA reads as TGTGCCAGCAGAGTTCCAGGGGGGACCTACGAGCAGTACTTC.

The J gene is TRBJ1-2, the V gene TRBV7-2; no definite D call. CDR3 size: 19 residues. Germline V gene data show CDR1 as SGHTA and CDR2 as FQGNSA. V was trimmed by 1 base and J by 0 bases, leaving 21 bases between them. CDR3 bases: TGTGCCAGCAGCTTAGACGGGGATGGACCCATTGGGGCTAACTATGGCTACACCTTC. Its translation: CASSLDGDGPIGANYGYTF. The full variable domain, completed using reference TRBV7-2 and TRBJ1-2, is GAGVSQSPSNKVTEKGKDVELRCDPISGHTALYWYRQSLGQGLEFLIYFQGNSAPDKSGLPSDRFSAERTGGSVSTLTIQRTQQEDSAVYLCASSLDGDGPIGANYGYTFGSGTRLTVV.

The V call is TRBV20-1, the J call TRBJ1-2; 9 bases match TRBD1. J lost 3 bases, V lost 1 base, and 12 bases had no gene match. Per germline, CDR1 DFQATT and CDR2 SNEGSKA (reference sequence). CDR3 length: 17 residues. Here the CDR3 DNA reads TGCAGTGCTAGAGCTACAGGGGGCGAGGAACATGACTATGGCTACACCTTC. It encodes CSARATGGEEHDYGYTF.

This clonotype was picked up a small number of times. The genes are TRBV4-2 and TRBJ2-5; TRBD1 matches 7 bases. V shed 0 bases, J shed 4 bases, and the junction held 8 bases outside the gene matches. CDR3 length equals 16 residues. Germline CDR1 reads LGHNA; CDR2 reads YNFKEQ. CDR3 DNA sequence: TGTGCCAGCAGCCAAGATCTGGGACAGATACGAGAGACCCAGTACTTC. Its protein product is CASSQDLGQIRETQYF.

About this clonotype itself: Given a much more abundant clone one base away, this may be a read error. The chain recombines TRBV12-5 with TRBJ1-1, with D unclear. CDR3 length: 13 residues. Germline CDR1 reads LGHNT; CDR2 reads FRNRAP. Trimming removed 7 bases at V and 4 bases at J, with 13 bases between. The CDR3 nucleotides read TGTGCTAGTGCCTCAGCTCTGTCCACTGAAGCTTTCTTT. It specifies CASASALSTEAFF.

This chain uses TRBV20-1 with TRBJ1-2, with TRBD1 matching over 9 bases. Germline V gene data show CDR1 as DFQATT and CDR2 as SNEGSKA (reference sequence). This CDR3 region has 13 residues. V lost 5 bases to trimming and J lost 7 bases; unmatched junction nucleotides: 8. The CDR3 region has the DNA TGCAGTGCTCCGCGAACGGACAGGGGTGGCTACACCTTC. Translated, it gives CSAPRTDRGGYTF.

The rearrangement links TRBV24-1 to TRBJ2-2, with 7 bases aligning to TRBD2. This CDR3 comprises 15 residues. From germline, CDR1 is KGHDR and CDR2 SFDVKD. V was pared by 4 bases and J by 1 base, with 2 bases of the junction left unmatched. The CDR3 nucleotides read TGTGCCACCAGTGACACTAGCGAGAACACCGGGGAGCTGTTTTTT. Protein product: CATSDTSENTGELFF.

For this clonotype: This could be a read error, since a much larger clone is one nucleotide away. The J gene is TRBJ1-5, the V gene TRBV27; D perhaps matches TRBD1 (6 bases). The CDR3 runs 13 residues. The germline V gene encodes CDR1 MNHEY and CDR2 SMNVEV (reference sequence). Here the CDR3 DNA reads TGTACCAGCAGTCCCTCAGGGGCCCAGCCCCAGCATTTT. As protein: CTSSPSGAQPQHF.

The chain links TRBV12-3 or TRBV12-4 to TRBJ2-6; D ambiguous. V was pared by 4 bases and J by 0 bases, with 7 bases between. This CDR3 is 15 amino acids long. CDR3 sequence reads: CASSSPLSGANVLTF. The CDR3 DNA is TGTGCCAGCAGTTCTCCTCTCTCTGGGGCCAACGTCCTGACTTTC.

This clonotype has just a few counts. DNA for the CDR3: TGTGCCAGCAGCCTCCCGGGACTAGCGGGGGGCCACTACGAGCAGTACTTC. This gives the protein CASSLPGLAGGHYEQYF. The V gene is TRBV11-2, the J gene TRBJ2-7; 15 bases match TRBD2. The V gene's germline CDR1 is SGHAT and CDR2 FQNNGV. With 5 bases clipped from V and 3 bases from J, the junction kept 8 bases outside the gene matches. CDR3 length equals 17 residues.

The chain links TRBV19 to TRBJ2-3; D is undetermined. Trimming removed 6 bases at V and 3 bases at J, with 10 bases between. CDR3 length: 13 residues. Germline assignment: CDR1 LNHDA and CDR2 SQIVND (reference sequence). CDR3 protein: CASSRRRTDTQYF. The DNA for the CDR3 is TGTGCCAGTAGCCGACGAAGGACAGATACGCAGTATTTT.

This clonotype has a count of ten or more. The rearrangement uses TRBV20-1 and TRBJ1-6; TRBD1 might be the D (6 bases). This CDR3 comprises 13 residues. The V gene's germline CDR1 is DFQATT and CDR2 SNEGSKA (reference sequence). V was cut by 5 bases and J by 5 bases, with 10 bases left in between. In nucleotides, the CDR3 is TGCAGTGCTTGGACAGCCGATAATTCACCCCTCCACTTT. This codes for CSAWTADNSPLHF.

This clonotype was counted only a few times. The chain uses TRBV7-3 and TRBJ2-2, with D tentatively TRBD2 (6 bases). Germline loops: CDR1 SGHTA, CDR2 FQGTGA. The ends were cut back, 5 bases at V and 4 bases at J, with 20 bases in the middle. This CDR3 comprises 17 residues. In DNA, the CDR3 is TGTGCCAGCAGCCCCTCTCTGGGGCAGGGACTCACCGGGGAGCTGTTTTTT. Protein: CASSPSLGQGLTGELFF.

There are many counts of this clonotype. The CDR3, as DNA: TGTGCCAGCAGGGGGGCACTCCTCAGCGGGAGAGAGTACTTC. It is translated as CASRGALLSGREYF. The rearrangement links TRBV28 to TRBJ2-7, with TRBD2 matching 8 bases. Unmatched junction bases numbered 15, after V lost 6 bases and J lost 11 bases. The CDR3 consists of 14 residues. CDR1 is MDHEN and CDR2 is SYDVKM in the germline V gene.

This clonotype turned up a few times. This chain uses TRBV10-3 with TRBJ1-5; 7 nucleotides line up with TRBD1. Germline V lookup: CDR1 ENHRY, CDR2 SYGVKD. CDR3 length: 13 amino acids. V was clipped by 10 bases and J by 7 bases; unmatched bases: 10. DNA of the CDR3: TGTGCCAGTCAAACAGGGGAGGGCCAGCCCCAGCATTTT. The encoded protein is CASQTGEGQPQHF.

There are many counts of this clonotype. CDR3 sequence reads: CSASWTGGRETQYF. The CDR3 DNA sequence: TGCAGTGCTAGTTGGACAGGGGGCAGGGAGACCCAGTACTTC. This sequence joins TRBV20-1 and TRBJ2-5; 11 nucleotides agree with TRBD1. Per germline, CDR1 DFQATT and CDR2 SNEGSKA (reference sequence). The CDR3 totals 14 residues. The V segment lost 3 bases and the J segment 5 bases; nucleotides outside the gene matches: 5.

This clonotype was seen ten or more times. This rearrangement joins TRBV28 to TRBJ1-1, with D uncertain. The germline CDR1 and CDR2 sequences are MDHEN and SYDVKM. The CDR3 spans 14 residues. The V gene lost 7 bases and the J gene lost 4 bases, with 16 bases spanning the gap. Here the CDR3 DNA reads TGTGCCAGCAAGGTTAGGGCGCCGTTCACTGAAGCTTTCTTT. Its translation: CASKVRAPFTEAFF. The entire variable domain, with the rest obtained from reference TRBV28 and TRBJ1-1, is as follows: DVKVTQSSRYLVKRTGEKVFLECVQDMDHENMFWYRQDPGLGLRLIYFSYDVKMKEKGDIPEGYSVSREKKERFSLILESASTNQTSMYLCASKVRAPFTEAFFGQGTRLTVV.

The table lists this clonotype with many counts. The chain is built from TRBV12-3 or TRBV12-4 and TRBJ1-6, with a possible D match to TRBD1 (5 bases). The ends were cut back, 3 bases at V and 10 bases at J, with 13 bases in the middle. The CDR3 runs 14 residues. The CDR3: CASSFGQGESPLHF. In DNA form, the CDR3 reads TGTGCCAGCAGTTTTGGGCAGGGAGAGTCACCCCTCCACTTT.

The CDR3 nucleotides are TGCAGCGTCTCAACCCTGACAGCGGGCACCGGGGAGCTGTTTTTT. Its protein product is CSVSTLTAGTGELFF. V gene TRBV29-1 combines with J gene TRBJ2-2; D is possibly TRBD2 (6 bases). This CDR3 has 15 residues. Germline CDR1 reads SQVTM; CDR2 reads ANQGSEA. Between the trimmed V and J ends, which lost 6 bases and 4 bases, there was a span of 18 bases.

Here the CDR3 reads CSVETGDTQYF. The CDR3 DNA sequence: TGCAGCGTTGAAACGGGGGATACGCAGTATTTT. V usage is TRBV29-1 and J usage is TRBJ2-3; TRBD2 is a possible D gene (5 bases). With 2 bases removed from V and 6 bases from J, the gap between germline ends came to 6 bases. Per the germline V gene, CDR1 is SQVTM and CDR2 is ANQGSEA. The CDR3 runs to 11 residues.

This clonotype occurred a few times. V is TRBV29-1 and J is TRBJ1-2; TRBD1 matches 8 bases. The V gene's germline CDR1 is SQVTM and CDR2 ANQGSEA. This CDR3 contains 12 residues. The ends lost 7 bases at V and 6 bases at J; junction bases unmatched: 7. The CDR3 DNA reads as TGCAGCGCCCCACAGGGGGTTAATGGCTACACCTTC. Protein product: CSAPQGVNGYTF. Full variable domain (outside the CDR3, taken from reference TRBV29-1 and TRBJ1-2): SAVISQKPSRDICQRGTSLTIQCQVDSQVTMMFWYRQQPGQSLTLIATANQGSEATYESGFVIDKFPISRPNLTFSTLTVSNMSPEDSSIYLCSAPQGVNGYTFGSGTRLTVV.

There are many counts of this clonotype. The V and J genes are TRBV2 and TRBJ1-6; D is possibly TRBD1 (5 bases). The germline V and J ends were trimmed by 6 bases and 6 bases, with 15 bases remaining between them. The CDR3 has 15 amino acids. CDR1 is SNHLY, CDR2 FYNNEI, per germline. This CDR3 reads CASSDRVSGNSPLHF. The CDR3 nucleotides are TGTGCCAGCAGCGACAGAGTTAGTGGTAATTCACCCCTCCACTTT.

In this sample, this clonotype turned up a few times. This chain links TRBV19 with TRBJ1-2; perhaps TRBD1 as D (5 bases). Looked up from germline, CDR1 is LNHDA and CDR2 is SQIVND (reference sequence). The CDR3 is made up of 14 amino acids. V dropped 4 bases and J dropped 3 bases, with 12 bases sitting between them. CDR3 coding DNA: TGTGCCAGTAGTACTTCCGGGGCCCACTATGGCTACACCTTC. It encodes CASSTSGAHYGYTF.

This clonotype was detected ten times or more. The chain joins TRBV2 to TRBJ1-4; D is undetermined. This CDR3 has 15 amino acids. CDR1 and CDR2 from the germline V gene are SNHLY and FYNNEI. V lost 0 bases to trimming and J lost 6 bases, with 11 bases between them. The CDR3 DNA reads as TGTGCCAGCAGTGAAGCGCGACTTACCTATGAAAAACTGTTTTTT. It yields the protein CASSEARLTYEKLFF.

This clonotype was seen repeatedly, ten times or more. The V gene is TRBV12-3 or TRBV12-4, the J gene TRBJ1-6; 8 nucleotides align to TRBD1. CDR3 size: 14 residues. V was pared by 6 bases and J by 10 bases, with 8 bases of the junction left unmatched. The DNA of the CDR3 is TGTGCCAGCAGCTTGGGACAGGCGGGATCACCCCTCCACTTT. Translating gives CASSLGQAGSPLHF.

The chain employs TRBV7-2 and TRBJ2-2; 8 positions agree with TRBD1. The CDR3 sequence is 16 residues long. With 5 bases clipped from V and 1 base from J, the junction kept 6 bases outside the gene matches. CDR1 and CDR2 from the germline V gene are SGHTA and FQGNSA. The CDR3 sequence is CASSSYRGLNTGELFF. For the CDR3, the DNA is TGTGCCAGCAGCAGCTACAGGGGGTTGAACACCGGGGAGCTGTTTTTT.

The V and J genes are TRBV28 and TRBJ1-1, with TRBD1 matching over 9 bases. CDR1 and CDR2 from the germline V gene are MDHEN and SYDVKM. The V segment lost 5 bases and the J segment 5 bases; nucleotides outside the gene matches: 9. This CDR3 contains 15 residues. The CDR3 sequence is CASSPLGQGYTEAFF. The CDR3 DNA follows: TGTGCCAGCAGTCCCCTAGGACAGGGGTATACTGAAGCTTTCTTT.

This clonotype showed up many times. The chain uses TRBV7-6 and TRBJ1-2; 10 nucleotides agree with TRBD1. This CDR3 has 16 amino acids. CDR1 is SGHVS and CDR2 is FNYEAQ in the germline V gene. The trim removed 2 bases at V and 6 bases at J, leaving 9 bases unmatched. This chain's CDR3 is CASSLLEGQGKDGYTF. CDR3 sequence (DNA): TGTGCCAGCAGCTTACTGGAGGGACAGGGGAAGGATGGCTACACCTTC. Combining the CDR3 with reference TRBV7-6 and TRBJ1-2 gives the whole variable domain GAGVSQSPRYKVTKRGQDVALRCDPISGHVSLYWYRQALGQGPEFLTYFNYEAQQDKSGLPNDRFSAERPEGSISTLTIQRTEQRDSAMYRCASSLLEGQGKDGYTFGSGTRLTVV.